Listed below are T cell receptor beta chains from one sample, sequenced in a study of control samples from healthy donors and cancer patients. Profiled with immunoSEQ multiplex PCR; TCRdb holds only in-frame clones, not every one. The table includes 99,000 or so clones, roughly 80% detected once. The sequenced sample consisted of blood. These TCRs come from a woman between 50 and 59 years old in good health. Each CDR3 is given with its conserved first and last residue. Each record gives: V gene, J gene, clone size, D gene, CDR3 protein, CDR3 DNA. The D gene is left open where the match is weak. For some rows the clone size is stated as once, few or many, or as a class when expanded; others skip it.

TRBV6-6	TRBJ1-3	-	TRBD1	CASSYAIGTVGNTIYF	TGTGCCAGCAGTTACGCAATCGGGACAGTCGGAAACACCATATATTTT
TRBV19	TRBJ2-2	-	TRBD2	CASSGTRTFFGELFF	TGTGCCAGTAGCGGGACTAGGACGTTTTTCGGGGAGCTGTTTTTT
TRBV5-6	TRBJ2-7	-	TRBD1	CASSPQGGYEQYF	TGTGCCAGCAGCCCACAGGGGGGCTACGAGCAGTACTTC
TRBV6-2/TRBV6-3	TRBJ2-2	-	TRBD2	CASSSRGGADTGELFF	TGTGCCAGCAGTTCCCGCGGGGGGGCAGACACCGGGGAGCTGTTTTTT
TRBV6-2/TRBV6-3	TRBJ1-4	-	-	CASSGQSKLFF	TGTGCCAGCAGTGGGCAATCGAAACTGTTTTTT
TRBV7-8	TRBJ1-3	-	-	CASSLDSPLSGNTIYF	TGTGCCAGCAGCTTAGACAGTCCGCTCTCTGGAAACACCATATATTTT
TRBV7-3	TRBJ2-1	-	TRBD2	CASSHTGLRPYNEQFF	TGTGCCAGCAGTCATACGGGACTACGCCCTTACAATGAGCAGTTCTTC
TRBV18	TRBJ2-5	few	-	CASSLDIQETQYF	TGTGCCAGCTCACTCGACATTCAAGAGACCCAGTACTTC
TRBV6-1	TRBJ1-5	-	-	CASSDRTIGDQPQHF	TGTGCCAGCAGTGACAGGACAATAGGGGATCAGCCCCAGCATTTT
TRBV7-2	TRBJ2-2	-	TRBD2	CASSEGLGNTGELFF	TGTGCCAGCAGCGAGGGACTAGGGAACACCGGGGAGCTGTTTTTT
TRBV27	TRBJ1-4	-	-	CASSSGETANEKLFF	TGTGCCAGCAGTTCCGGGGAGACGGCTAATGAAAAACTGTTTTTT
TRBV2	TRBJ1-6	-	-	CASSEALLVSPLHF	TGTGCCAGCAGTGAAGCGCTTCTGGTCTCACCCCTCCACTTT
TRBV5-5	TRBJ2-2	-	TRBD2	CASSLVASGANTGELFF	TGTGCCAGCAGCTTGGTGGCTAGCGGAGCGAACACCGGGGAGCTGTTTTTT
TRBV28	TRBJ1-5	-	TRBD1	CASRTGVLGQPQHF	TGTGCCAGCAGAACAGGGGTCTTAGGACAGCCCCAGCATTTT
TRBV12-3/TRBV12-4	TRBJ1-4	-	TRBD1	CASSLGWDRIFF	TGTGCCAGCAGTTTAGGCTGGGACAGGATATTTTTT
TRBV30	TRBJ2-1	-	TRBD2	CAYTWEGHSYNEQFF	TGTGCCTATACGTGGGAGGGCCACTCCTACAATGAGCAGTTCTTC
TRBV9	TRBJ1-4	-	TRBD1	CASSLGQAFGEKLFF	TGTGCCAGCAGCCTAGGACAGGCCTTTGGTGAAAAACTGTTTTTT
TRBV11-2	TRBJ1-6	few	-	CASSSSQNSPLHF	TGTGCCAGCAGCTCAAGTCAGAATTCACCCCTCCACTTT
TRBV19	TRBJ2-1	-	-	CASSMRANEQFF	TGTGCCAGTAGTATGAGGGCCAATGAGCAGTTCTTC
TRBV2	TRBJ2-7	-	-	CASSENSYEQYF	TGTGCCAGCAGTGAAAACTCCTACGAGCAGTACTTC
TRBV27	TRBJ1-4	once	TRBD1	CASSSQGQGEEKLFF	TGTGCCAGCAGTTCTCAGGGACAGGGTGAGGAAAAACTGTTTTTT
TRBV7-2	TRBJ2-1	-	-	CASSLVGQTYNEQFF	TGTGCCAGCAGCTTAGTGGGCCAGACCTACAATGAGCAGTTCTTC
TRBV7-8	TRBJ1-1	few	-	CASSSNLGGAAEAFF	TGTGCCAGCAGCAGCAATCTGGGGGGCGCAGCTGAAGCTTTCTTT
TRBV29-1	TRBJ2-1	-	TRBD2	CSVPGLAGGNEQFF	TGCAGCGTTCCTGGACTAGCGGGGGGCAATGAGCAGTTCTTC
TRBV6-6	TRBJ1-1	-	-	CASSYSTGTPEAFF	TGTGCCAGCAGTTACTCTACCGGGACACCGGAAGCTTTCTTT
TRBV4-3	TRBJ1-2	-	TRBD1	CASSQAQGARYGYTF	TGCGCCAGCAGTCAAGCCCAGGGGGCTCGATATGGCTACACCTTC
TRBV9	TRBJ1-2	-	-	CASTQSEGRGYTF	TGTGCCAGCACCCAGAGTGAGGGTCGCGGCTACACCTTC
TRBV5-6	TRBJ1-2	-	-	CASSFSGTIYGYTF	TGTGCCAGCAGCTTTTCCGGGACAATCTATGGCTACACCTTC
TRBV3-1/TRBV3-2	TRBJ1-6	-	-	CASSQSGHGSPLHF	TGTGCCAGCAGCCAATCAGGGCACGGTTCACCCCTCCACTTT
TRBV7-2	TRBJ1-1	-	-	CASSFHTEAFF	TGTGCCAGCAGCTTTCACACTGAAGCTTTCTTT
TRBV28	TRBJ1-5	-	-	CASRELVGQHSNQPQHF	TGTGCCAGCAGGGAGTTGGTGGGACAACATAGCAATCAGCCCCAGCATTTT
TRBV5-1	TRBJ1-1	-	-	CASQRDRWGTEAFF	TGCGCCAGCCAGAGAGACAGGTGGGGCACTGAAGCTTTCTTT
TRBV18	TRBJ2-5	-	-	CASSPYESQETQYF	TGTGCCAGCTCACCATATGAGAGCCAAGAGACCCAGTACTTC
TRBV7-2	TRBJ2-1	-	TRBD1	CASSSNRGNSYNEQFF	TGTGCCAGCAGCTCGAACAGGGGGAACTCCTACAATGAGCAGTTCTTC
TRBV24-1	TRBJ2-2	-	TRBD1	CATSDLSGQITGELFF	TGTGCCACCAGTGATTTGTCGGGACAGATCACCGGGGAGCTGTTTTTT
TRBV6-6	TRBJ1-1	few	TRBD1	CASSWDRNTEAFF	TGTGCCAGCAGTTGGGACAGGAACACTGAAGCTTTCTTT
TRBV4-3	TRBJ2-1	-	-	CASSPEAWEWAKGMNEQFF	TGCGCCAGCAGCCCGGAGGCTTGGGAATGGGCAAAAGGAATGAATGAGCAGTTCTTC
TRBV5-4	TRBJ2-7	-	-	CASSLGQEQYF	TGTGCCAGCAGCTTGGGGCAGGAGCAGTACTTC
TRBV4-3	TRBJ1-6	-	-	CASSQDSGLSYNSPLHF	TGCGCCAGCAGCCAAGATTCAGGGTTATCCTATAATTCACCCCTCCACTTT
TRBV6-5	TRBJ1-2	-	TRBD1	CASSLDRPYGYTF	TGTGCCAGCAGCTTGGACAGGCCCTATGGCTACACCTTC
TRBV12-3/TRBV12-4	TRBJ1-1	-	-	CASSLWGAPEAFF	TGTGCCAGCAGTTTGTGGGGGGCGCCTGAAGCTTTCTTT
TRBV5-4	TRBJ1-3	-	-	CASKSSGPGNTIYF	TGTGCCAGCAAGTCATCGGGACCTGGAAACACCATATATTTT
TRBV19	TRBJ1-5	-	-	CASSPLGSNQPQHF	TGTGCCAGTAGCCCACTGGGTAGCAATCAGCCCCAGCATTTT
TRBV30	TRBJ1-5	-	TRBD1	CAWSVPAGGMHQPQHF	TGTGCCTGGAGTGTACCGGCAGGGGGAATGCATCAGCCCCAGCATTTT
TRBV11-3	TRBJ2-5	-	TRBD2	CASSPGTSGITTQETQYF	TGTGCCAGCAGCCCCGGGACTAGCGGGATTACCACCCAAGAGACCCAGTACTTC
TRBV27	TRBJ1-6	-	-	CASSLSRVSPLHF	TGTGCCAGCAGTTTATCGAGGGTTTCACCCCTCCACTTT
TRBV7-8	TRBJ2-5	-	-	CASSLWNGETQYF	TGTGCCAGCAGCTTATGGAACGGAGAGACCCAGTACTTC
TRBV3-1/TRBV3-2	TRBJ1-5	-	-	CASSQEGSYSNQPQHF	TGTGCCAGCAGCCAAGAAGGCAGTTATAGCAATCAGCCCCAGCATTTT
TRBV20-1	TRBJ2-3	-	-	CSARDTFTQYF	TGCAGTGCTCGGGATACCTTTACGCAGTATTTT
TRBV9	TRBJ2-2	few	TRBD2	CASSVASGGNGELFF	TGTGCCAGCAGCGTAGCGTCGGGGGGAAACGGGGAGCTGTTTTTT